This T cell receptor beta chain comes out of a study of monozygotic twins with inflammatory bowel disease (dated by TCRdb to the late 2010s). Study-level background: The full study comprised approximately 28 monozygotic twin pairs: nine German pairs (four IBD-concordant, five IBD-discordant) and 19 IBD-discordant Danish pairs. Within discordant pairs, disease-associated traits were sought mainly by comparing IBD patients with their genetically identical healthy co-twins. Each individual had, on average, about 151 000 unique TCRalpha sequences and 181 000 unique TCRbeta sequences available for analysis.

Library preparation employed 5' RACE. Each TCR library was prepared from about 4,000 ng of total RNA. For each sample, cDNA was synthesized in eight separate reactions using SMARTScribe reverse transcriptase. During cDNA synthesis, template switching was used to introduce unique molecular identifiers that contained a 6-nucleotide sample barcode. TCRalpha and TCRbeta cDNA was amplified by two nested PCRs of 16 and 9 cycles, with bead purification after each PCR. Before amplification, the cDNA was treated with uracil DNA-glycosylase and purified using the QIAquick PCR purification kit. The second PCR added Illumina TruSeq-compatible adapters along with sample-specific barcodes. Library quality and concentration were checked on TapeStation and Qubit, and libraries were pooled at about 5 ng each. The pooled libraries were sequenced with 2 x 100 bp reads and custom sequencing primers on an Illumina HiSeq2500 single-index Rapid Run. In the paper's pipeline: UMI-based consensus assembly with MiGEC version 1.2.6 was used to correct PCR and sequencing errors. V(D)J alignment, clonotype assembly and CDR3 extraction were performed with MiXCR version 2.1.1. Gene usage, clonotype sharing and MAIT/NKT TCR abundance were normalised by analysing the top 1000, 10 000 and 20 000 clonotypes per sample. Diversity was computed as the inverse Simpson index with the vegan R package after downsampling to 27 000 UMIs. Paired Mann-Whitney U tests were applied to discordant twin pairs, and Benjamini-Hochberg correction was used for multiple testing. With the reads reprocessed by TCRdb, a single entry stands for each CDR3 protein sequence and no DNA is reported. TCRdb, rather than the study authors, made the V and J calls. This sample's table lists around 230,000 distinct CDR3 sequences. The top ten hold roughly 1.5% of the sample.

Regarding this clonotype: This clone's antigen is unknown.

A roughly 2.5 ml peripheral blood sample was drawn into PAXgene tubes per donor and stored at -80°C. Without T cell sorting, total RNA was isolated from whole blood using the PAXgene blood miRNA kit on an automated QIAcube. Peripheral blood from monozygotic twin pairs concordant or discordant for inflammatory bowel disease was subjected to deep TCRalpha and TCRbeta repertoire profiling with unique molecular barcoding. Smoking habits were recorded for all twin pairs, with individuals classified as current, former or never smokers. The study at large found these results: Repertoire similarity did not differ between concordant and discordant twins, which could be due to limited statistical power. A decrease in TCRbeta repertoire diversity, as measured by inverse Simpson index, was observed in IBD patients compared with their healthy co-twins. Fewer clonotypes were shared with other individuals by IBD patients than by healthy twins, most markedly in patients showing signs of disease activity. The analysis was unable to tell different T cell subtypes apart. Differing immunosuppressive treatments among patients may have added background noise and inter-individual variability to the repertoires. No single strong signal or clonotype linked to IBD turned up in the results, so the idea that one exists was not supported.

The specimen sequenced was blood. This receptor was taken from a human donor with ulcerative colitis or Crohn's disease, or a healthy co-twin of an affected twin (not recorded which).

This receptor carries the CDR3 CASSLSSTGGKDYGYTF. The chain is assembled from TRBV11-2 and TRBJ1-2; the D gene TCRdb calls, TRBD1, cannot be checked with no DNA. The germline V gene sets CDR1 to SGHAT and CDR2 to FQNNGV. The CDR3 runs 17 amino acids, cysteine and phenylalanine included. A DNA sequence was not provided. Full variable domain (CDR3 extended with the reference TRBV11-2 and TRBJ1-2 proteins): EAGVAQSPRYKIIEKRQSVAFWCNPISGHATLYWYQQILGQGPKLLIQFQNNGVVDDSQLPKDRFSAERLKGVDSTLKIQPAKLEDSAVYLCASSLSSTGGKDYGYTFGSGTRLTVV.